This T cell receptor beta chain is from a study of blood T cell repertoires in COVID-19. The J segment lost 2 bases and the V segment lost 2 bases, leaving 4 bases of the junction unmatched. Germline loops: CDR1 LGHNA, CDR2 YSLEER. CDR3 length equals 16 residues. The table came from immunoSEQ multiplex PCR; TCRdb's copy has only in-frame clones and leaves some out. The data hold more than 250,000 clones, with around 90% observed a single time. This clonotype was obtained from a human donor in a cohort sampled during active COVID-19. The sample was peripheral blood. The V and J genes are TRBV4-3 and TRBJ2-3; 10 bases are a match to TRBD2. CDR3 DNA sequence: TGCGCCAGCAGCCAAATAGCGGGGGGCTACACAGATACGCAGTATTTT. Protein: CASSQIAGGYTDTQYF.